One and the same sample provided the 31 T cell receptor beta chains below, sequenced in a study of blood T cell repertoires in COVID-19. Profiling relied on immunoSEQ multiplex PCR, and the TCRdb table lists in-frame clones only, not all of them. Among just over 80,000 clones listed, more than 75% were seen once. The sample comprised peripheral blood. These receptors all come from a woman older than 75 with active or convalescent COVID-19.

This clone has a single count. CDR3 sequence: CASSPRRPSGERDTQYF. In DNA form, the CDR3 reads TGTGCCAGCAGCCCTAGGCGCCCCAGCGGGGAAAGGGATACGCAGTATTTT. The chain is built from TRBV6-2 or TRBV6-3 and TRBJ2-3, with 7 bases fitting TRBD2. The germline V gene has CDR1 MNHEY and CDR2 SVGEGT. Germline trimming cut 6 bases from V and 6 bases from J; bases unmatched to any gene: 18. The CDR3 is 17 residues long.

This clone was seen only a few times. The rearrangement links TRBV10-3 to TRBJ1-4; TRBD1 agrees at 10 bases. After removal of 4 bases from V and 8 bases from J, the junction contained 13 bases not matched to a gene. The CDR3 extends over 17 amino acids. Germline CDR1 ENHRY, CDR2 SYGVKD. This CDR3 reads CAISGYHFEDRGEKLFF. The CDR3 nucleotides read TGTGCCATCAGTGGCTATCATTTTGAGGACAGGGGGGAAAAACTGTTTTTT.

The chain employs TRBV6-1 and TRBJ1-1, with D possibly TRBD1 on 5 matching bases. Germline CDR1 and CDR2: MNHNS and SASEGT. V dropped 5 bases and J dropped 5 bases, with 18 bases sitting between them. This CDR3 has 15 residues. CDR3 in DNA: TGTGCCAGCAGTCCCGCCAGGGCCGTTCGAACTGAAGCTTTCTTT. Amino acids: CASSPARAVRTEAFF.

This chain uses TRBV7-8 with TRBJ1-6; TRBD1 is a possible D gene (5 bases). Germline CDR1 SGHVS, CDR2 FQNEAQ. Trimming removed 5 bases at V and 0 bases at J, with 17 bases between. CDR3 length: 18 residues. CDR3 sequence (DNA): TGTGCCAGCAGCGTACTTGGGCGACAGAGCTCCTATAATTCACCCCTCCACTTT. This translates into CASSVLGRQSSYNSPLHF.

The chain recombines TRBV9 with TRBJ2-7; tentative D call: TRBD2 (6 bases). Per germline, CDR1 SGDLS and CDR2 YYNGEE. V lost 7 bases, J lost 5 bases, and 25 bases lay in between. The CDR3 is 16 amino acids. This CDR3 reads CASSRGGALLTHEQYF. CDR3 sequence (DNA): TGTGCCAGCTCCCGCGGCGGGGCGCTGCTGACCCACGAGCAGTACTTC.

The chain employs TRBV11-2 and TRBJ1-4; 9 positions match TRBD1. V shed 5 bases and J 7 bases; nucleotides not matched to a gene: 5. CDR3 size: 14 residues. Germline-derived CDR1 and CDR2 are SGHAT and FQNNGV. This chain's CDR3 is CASSPDRGGEKLFF. For the CDR3, the DNA is TGTGCCAGCAGCCCAGACAGGGGGGGTGAAAAACTGTTTTTT.

This rearrangement joins TRBV29-1 to TRBJ1-1; no reliable D call. The CDR3 totals 14 residues. Trimming stripped 7 bases from V and 0 bases from J, with 15 bases between. CDR1 and CDR2 (germline): SQVTM, ANQGSEA. CDR3 nucleotide sequence: TGCAGCGCCGAGGGTAGCCCCATGAACACTGAAGCTTTCTTT. Protein: CSAEGSPMNTEAFF.

The chain has TRBV11-2 and TRBJ2-1; tentative D call: TRBD1 (5 bases). V gave up 2 bases and J gave up 3 bases, with 5 bases separating them. The CDR3 is made up of 13 amino acids. Germline values: CDR1 SGHAT, CDR2 FQNNGV. CDR3 DNA: TGTGCCAGCAGCTTACAGGGCTACAATGAGCAGTTCTTC. This gives the protein CASSLQGYNEQFF. Using reference TRBV11-2 and TRBJ2-1 for the parts outside the CDR3, the full variable domain is EAGVAQSPRYKIIEKRQSVAFWCNPISGHATLYWYQQILGQGPKLLIQFQNNGVVDDSQLPKDRFSAERLKGVDSTLKIQPAKLEDSAVYLCASSLQGYNEQFFGPGTRLTVL.

This clone was detected many times. The chain employs TRBV11-2 and TRBJ2-7; D is ambiguous. V was trimmed by 4 bases and J by 2 bases, leaving 3 bases between them. From germline, CDR1 is SGHAT and CDR2 FQNNGV. This CDR3 has 11 residues. This chain's CDR3 is CASSYTYEQYF. The CDR3 DNA reads TGTGCCAGCAGCTACACCTACGAGCAGTACTTC.

V usage is TRBV12-3 or TRBV12-4 and J usage is TRBJ1-1, with D unclear. CDR3 length equals 12 residues. V was trimmed by 2 bases and J by 11 bases, leaving 12 bases between them. The CDR3 sequence is CASSLPLDTAFF. The CDR3 nucleotides read TGTGCCAGCAGTTTACCCCTCGACACTGCTTTCTTT.

This chain joins TRBV4-3 and TRBJ2-5; 11 bases fit TRBD1. CDR1 is LGHNA, CDR2 YSLEER, per germline. The CDR3 length is 15 residues. Trimming took 4 bases from V and 4 from J; bases not matched to a gene: 5. This chain's CDR3 is CASSPGQGDGETQYF. The CDR3 DNA is TGCGCCAGCAGCCCGGGACAGGGGGATGGAGAGACCCAGTACTTC.

The CDR3 DNA sequence: TGTGCTAGTGGGCGCCATGGGATTGACAGGGTGGGAAACACCATATATTTT. Translation: CASGRHGIDRVGNTIYF. This rearrangement joins TRBV12-5 to TRBJ1-3, with 7 bases that match TRBD1. The junction had 15 bases not matched to a gene; V was cut back by 6 bases and J by 4 bases. This CDR3 has 17 amino acids. The germline V gene encodes CDR1 LGHNT and CDR2 FRNRAP.

V usage is TRBV27 and J usage is TRBJ2-3; TRBD1 agrees at 9 bases. Trimming removed 7 bases from V and 8 bases from J; junction bases left unmatched: 4. This CDR3 contains 12 residues. From germline, CDR1 is MNHEY and CDR2 SMNVEV (reference sequence). CDR3 sequence: CASNQDRGTQYF. The CDR3 bases are TGTGCCAGCAACCAGGACAGGGGTACGCAGTATTTT.

The rearrangement links TRBV3-1 (or the pseudogene TRBV3-2) to TRBJ1-1; the D gene is possibly TRBD1 (6 bases). V lost 4 bases to trimming and J lost 0 bases, with 12 bases between them. CDR3 length equals 15 residues. Looked up from germline, CDR1 is LGHDT and CDR2 is YNNKEL (reference sequence). The DNA for the CDR3 is TGTGCCAGCAGCCCCCCGGACAGTATGAACACTGAAGCTTTCTTT. It is translated as CASSPPDSMNTEAFF.

This clone has only a few counts. The chain employs TRBV13 and TRBJ2-2, with D perhaps TRBD1 (6 bases). CDR3 length: 14 residues. In germline, CDR1 is PRHDT, CDR2 FYEKMQ (reference sequence). The germline V and J ends were trimmed by 5 bases and 4 bases, with 11 bases remaining between them. The chain's CDR3 is CASSQQGGTGELFF. The CDR3 nucleotides read TGTGCCAGCAGCCAACAGGGTGGCACCGGGGAGCTGTTTTTT.

This clone came up once. This sequence joins TRBV6-5 and TRBJ1-5; D is possibly TRBD1 (6 bases). This CDR3 has 15 amino acids. V lost 4 bases and J 0 bases, leaving 10 bases between the germline ends. Per germline, CDR1 MNHEY and CDR2 SVGAGI. CDR3 region: CASSWGRGSNQPQHF. The CDR3, as DNA: TGTGCCAGCAGTTGGGGCAGGGGTAGCAATCAGCCCCAGCATTTT.

The chain carries TRBV12-3 or TRBV12-4 and TRBJ1-1; 8 bases line up with TRBD1. V shed 6 bases and J 4 bases; nucleotides not matched to a gene: 4. The CDR3 extends over 13 amino acids. CDR3 region: CASRTGEGTEAFF. In DNA form, the CDR3 reads TGTGCCAGCAGGACAGGGGAGGGCACTGAAGCTTTCTTT.

The CDR3 coding sequence is TGCGCCAGCAGCTCCGGGACAGGGGGCTTAGAGCAGTACTTC. Amino acid sequence: CASSSGTGGLEQYF. The chain carries TRBV5-1 and TRBJ2-7; 12 bases match TRBD1. The CDR3 runs to 14 residues. V trimming: 3 bases; J trimming: 7 bases; junction bases outside the gene matches: 5. CDR1 and CDR2 from the germline V gene are SGHRS and YFSETQ.

The gene calls are TRBV28 and TRBJ1-1; no reliable D call. CDR3 length: 13 residues. V was clipped by 2 bases and J by 5 bases, with 9 bases between them. Germline V gene data show CDR1 as MDHEN and CDR2 as SYDVKM. The CDR3 DNA reads TGTGCCAGCAGTTTACAGAGGGAAACTGAAGCTTTCTTT. Translating gives CASSLQRETEAFF.

The rearrangement uses TRBV9 and TRBJ2-3; the D gene is possibly TRBD2 (5 bases). The CDR3 runs 13 residues. V lost 0 bases, J lost 4 bases, and 6 bases lay in between. The germline V gene encodes CDR1 SGDLS and CDR2 YYNGEE. The DNA for the CDR3 is TGTGCCAGCAGCGTAGGAGGGTCAGATACGCAGTATTTT. Protein product: CASSVGGSDTQYF.

This chain joins TRBV6-6 and TRBJ1-6, with no clear D. The CDR3 contains 12 residues. Trimming took off 2 bases at V and 12 bases at J, with 8 bases between the two ends. Per the germline V gene, CDR1 is MNHNY and CDR2 is SVGAGI (reference sequence). Here the CDR3 reads CASSYGQEPLHF. Written as DNA, the CDR3 is TGTGCCAGCAGTTACGGCCAGGAACCCCTCCACTTT.

The V gene is TRBV12-3 or TRBV12-4, the J gene TRBJ1-1; possibly TRBD1 for D (5 bases). The CDR3 is made up of 13 amino acids. The V gene lost 8 bases and the J gene lost 4 bases, with 14 bases spanning the gap. CDR3 DNA sequence: TGTGCCAGCCAGTCGTGGGGGGGCACTGAAGCTTTCTTT. Protein: CASQSWGGTEAFF.

The chain uses TRBV18 and TRBJ2-3, with TRBD2 matching over 10 bases. This CDR3 is built from 15 residues. The junction had 5 bases not matched to a gene; V was cut back by 6 bases and J by 2 bases. Germline V gives CDR1 KGHSH, CDR2 LQKENI. CDR3 coding DNA: TGTGCCAGCTCGCGGACTAGCGGAAACACAGATACGCAGTATTTT. As protein: CASSRTSGNTDTQYF.

V usage is TRBV5-1 and J usage is TRBJ1-1; no clear D. Germline V CDR1 and CDR2: SGHRS, YFSETQ. The CDR3 has 16 residues. The V end was cut by 3 bases, the J end by 0 bases, with 15 bases between. The CDR3 DNA reads as TGCGCCAGCAGCTCCCCTTACCGGGGATTGAACACTGAAGCTTTCTTT. Protein: CASSSPYRGLNTEAFF. The whole variable domain, remainder taken from reference TRBV5-1 and TRBJ1-1, is KAGVTQTPRYLIKTRGQQVTLSCSPISGHRSVSWYQQTPGQGLQFLFEYFSETQRNKGNFPGRFSGRQFSNSRSEMNVSTLELGDSALYLCASSSPYRGLNTEAFFGQGTRLTVV.

This clone has more than one count but fewer than ten. This chain uses TRBV7-9 with TRBJ1-5; no clear D. V was trimmed by 5 bases and J by 3 bases, leaving 14 bases between them. Germline V gene data show CDR1 as SEHNR and CDR2 as FQNEAQ (reference sequence). CDR3 length equals 15 residues. The CDR3 nucleotides read TGTGCCAGCAGCCGAGGGTCCGGGGACAATCAGCCCCAGCATTTT. Amino acid sequence: CASSRGSGDNQPQHF.

The chain is built from TRBV4-1 and TRBJ1-1; D is unresolved. The CDR3 consists of 15 residues. Germline CDR1 is MGHRA and CDR2 is YSYEKL. V lost 4 bases, J lost 0 bases, and 12 bases lay in between. CDR3 DNA sequence: TGCGCCAGCAGCCCCAGTCAGATTCTGAACACTGAAGCTTTCTTT. This sequence encodes CASSPSQILNTEAFF.

The V gene is TRBV11-2, the J gene TRBJ2-3, with 7 bases lining up with TRBD1. The junction had 7 bases not matched to a gene; V was cut back by 4 bases and J by 0 bases. The length of the CDR3 is 16 residues. Germline V lookup: CDR1 SGHAT, CDR2 FQNNGV. CDR3 loop: CASSSYKGASTDTQYF. CDR3 in DNA: TGTGCCAGCAGCTCCTATAAGGGGGCTAGCACAGATACGCAGTATTTT. The full variable domain, its missing parts supplied by reference TRBV11-2 and TRBJ2-3, is EAGVAQSPRYKIIEKRQSVAFWCNPISGHATLYWYQQILGQGPKLLIQFQNNGVVDDSQLPKDRFSAERLKGVDSTLKIQPAKLEDSAVYLCASSSYKGASTDTQYFGPGTRLTVL.

The rearrangement uses TRBV7-2 and TRBJ1-5; weak D call: TRBD1 (5 bases). Germline lookup yields CDR1 SGHTA and CDR2 FQGNSA. This CDR3 has 17 residues. V was pared by 1 base and J by 5 bases, with 18 bases between. CDR3 sequence (DNA): TGTGCCAGCAGCTTAGGGTTCGGGGGAGTAAGCGATCAGCCCCAGCATTTT. Translating it yields CASSLGFGGVSDQPQHF.

The chain has TRBV4-3 and TRBJ1-1; D is unclear. Germline CDR1 and CDR2: LGHNA and YSLEER. V was pared by 0 bases and J by 5 bases, with 13 bases between. This CDR3 region has 15 residues. CDR3 coding DNA: TGCGCCAGCAGCCAAGAAACCGAAAGGCGGACTGAAGCTTTCTTT. It specifies CASSQETERRTEAFF.

V gene TRBV7-2 combines with J gene TRBJ2-2, with 12 bases lining up with TRBD2. With V trimmed by 6 bases and J by 4 bases, 6 bases remained unmatched. CDR3 length: 16 residues. Germline assignment: CDR1 SGHTA and CDR2 FQGNSA. The CDR3 sequence: CASSLRLAGVTGELFF. DNA of the CDR3: TGTGCCAGCAGTTTACGACTAGCGGGAGTCACCGGGGAGCTGTTTTTT. Full variable domain (remainder filled in from reference TRBV7-2 and TRBJ2-2): GAGVSQSPSNKVTEKGKDVELRCDPISGHTALYWYRQSLGQGLEFLIYFQGNSAPDKSGLPSDRFSAERTGGSVSTLTIQRTQQEDSAVYLCASSLRLAGVTGELFFGEGSRLTVL.

V usage is TRBV5-6 and J usage is TRBJ1-2; D perhaps matches TRBD1 (5 bases). CDR3 length: 16 residues. V dropped 2 bases and J dropped 5 bases, with 19 bases sitting between them. Germline CDR1 reads SGHDT; CDR2 reads YYEEEE. CDR3 protein: CASSFRDSDYLYGYTF. CDR3 DNA sequence: TGTGCCAGCAGCTTCAGGGACTCGGATTACCTGTATGGCTACACCTTC.